This entry lists 18 T cell receptor beta chains sequenced from one sample in a study of response to subunit inactivated influenza vaccine (dated by TCRdb to the late 2010s). Library preparation was by RT-PCR. The instrument given in TCRdb is Illumina HiSeq 2500. Starting from the raw public reads, TCRdb applied fastp trimming at Q25, assembled clones with MiXCR and retained in-frame beta chains. Each CDR3 protein gets just one entry, which takes the most common genes and DNA from the rows behind it. A total of 500,000 to 550,000 distinct CDR3 sequences appear in this sample, less than 10% of them only once. Of the sample, 10% to 15% falls within the top ten clones. The source material was PBMCs from blood, sampled less than 30 months after vaccination. These receptors were collected from a man between 50 and 69 years old who received an inactivated influenza vaccine. Donor details come from another sample of the same person, matched by shared clones.

This clonotype was observed many times. The rearrangement joins TRBV5-1 to TRBJ1-6; D might be TRBD1 (6 bases). There are 16 residues in the CDR3. Trimming removed 1 base from V and 7 bases from J, with 15 bases in between. Germline-derived CDR1 and CDR2 are SGHRS and YFSETQ. CDR3 loop: CASSLSFGQINSPLHF. The CDR3 bases are TGCGCCAGCAGCTTGTCCTTCGGACAGATAAATTCACCCCTCCACTTT.

The chain recombines TRBV6-2 or TRBV6-3 with TRBJ2-3, with TRBD2 identical over 8 bases. V shed 7 bases, J shed 5 bases, and the junction held 14 bases outside the gene matches. CDR3 length equals 16 residues. Germline-derived CDR1 and CDR2 are MNHEY and SVGEGT. The CDR3 nucleotides read TGTGCCAGCACCCCCGCGGGGGGACAAAGAAGAGATACGCAGTATTTT. Translated: CASTPAGGQRRDTQYF.

This clonotype was found many times. The rearrangement joins TRBV12-3 or TRBV12-4 to TRBJ1-1; the D is unclear. The V end was cut by 5 bases, the J end by 2 bases, with 9 bases between. The CDR3 covers 13 residues. CDR3 nucleotide sequence: TGTGCCAGCAGTACGGCGGTCAACACTGAAGCTTTCTTT. Protein: CASSTAVNTEAFF.

This clonotype has at least ten counts. The rearrangement joins TRBV11-2 to TRBJ2-3; 13 nucleotides match TRBD2. Germline V gene sequence: CDR1 SGHAT, CDR2 FQNNGV. The J segment lost 4 bases and the V segment lost 3 bases, leaving 4 bases of the junction unmatched. The CDR3 spans 16 residues. This CDR3 is CASSFTSGRASDTQYF. The CDR3 nucleotides are TGTGCCAGCAGCTTTACTAGCGGGAGGGCCTCAGATACGCAGTATTTT.

CDR3 sequence: CSSPGAGADNEQFF. CDR3 coding DNA: TGCAGCTCCCCCGGAGCGGGGGCAGACAATGAGCAGTTCTTC. The chain carries TRBV20-1 and TRBJ2-1, with 8 bases lining up with TRBD2. The CDR3 sequence is 14 residues long. Germline CDR1 reads DFQATT; CDR2 reads SNEGSKA (reference sequence).

In this sample, this clonotype turned up a few times. This rearrangement joins TRBV5-1 to TRBJ1-1; the D gene is possibly TRBD1 (5 bases). CDR1 and CDR2 (germline): SGHRS, YFSETQ. V was pared by 1 base and J by 1 base, with 8 bases between. The CDR3 totals 14 residues. This CDR3 is CASSLWGKNTEAFF. For the CDR3, the DNA is TGCGCCAGCAGCTTGTGGGGCAAGAACACTGAAGCTTTCTTT.

This clonotype was observed a few times. The chain has TRBV6-2 or TRBV6-3 and TRBJ1-1, with D possibly TRBD1 on 5 matching bases. Per the germline V gene, CDR1 is MNHEY and CDR2 is SVGEGT. This CDR3 is 14 amino acids long. V was cut by 8 bases and J by 0 bases, with 13 bases left in between. The chain's CDR3 is CASQSGSMNTEAFF. CDR3 sequence (DNA): TGTGCCAGCCAATCAGGGTCCATGAACACTGAAGCTTTCTTT.

This clonotype turned up a few times. The chain joins TRBV12-3 or TRBV12-4 to TRBJ2-1; possible D gene TRBD1, 5 bases. This CDR3 is built from 13 residues. V lost 6 bases to trimming and J lost 7 bases, with 13 bases between them. The CDR3 loop is CASRDDSTNEQFF. CDR3 DNA sequence: TGTGCCAGCAGAGACGACAGTACTAATGAGCAGTTCTTC.

CDR3 in DNA: TGCGCCAGCAGCCAGCGGTCGGGATCCCGCGATACGCAGTATTTT. Protein sequence: CASSQRSGSRDTQYF. This chain links TRBV4-3 with TRBJ2-3, with TRBD2 as a possible D gene (5 bases). Germline V gene sequence: CDR1 LGHNA, CDR2 YSLEER. CDR3 length: 15 residues. V lost 3 bases and J lost 6, with 16 bases in between.

The chain has TRBV5-1 and TRBJ1-1; D is unclear. This CDR3 comprises 14 residues. With 4 bases removed from V and 4 bases from J, the gap between germline ends came to 14 bases. Germline V lookup: CDR1 SGHRS, CDR2 YFSETQ. This CDR3 is CASSKGVPGTEAFF. CDR3 coding DNA: TGCGCCAGCAGCAAGGGAGTCCCGGGCACTGAAGCTTTCTTT. The full variable domain, with the rest looked up from reference TRBV5-1 and TRBJ1-1, is KAGVTQTPRYLIKTRGQQVTLSCSPISGHRSVSWYQQTPGQGLQFLFEYFSETQRNKGNFPGRFSGRQFSNSRSEMNVSTLELGDSALYLCASSKGVPGTEAFFGQGTRLTVV.

This clonotype was observed a single time. The rearrangement links TRBV5-5 to TRBJ2-1; D might be TRBD2 (6 bases). The CDR3 has 14 amino acids. Germline V CDR1 and CDR2: SGHKS, YYEKEE (reference sequence). Trimming took off 7 bases at V and 3 bases at J, with 14 bases between the two ends. The CDR3 DNA reads TGTGCCAGCGTCCCGGGAGTCGACTACAATGAGCAGTTCTTC. Translation: CASVPGVDYNEQFF.

Only a few counts were recorded for this clonotype. This sequence joins TRBV12-3 or TRBV12-4 and TRBJ1-5; 11 bases are a match to TRBD1. Unmatched junction bases numbered 6, after V lost 5 bases and J lost 6 bases. CDR3 length: 15 residues. In DNA form, the CDR3 reads TGTGCCAGCAGTGAGAGGACAGGGGGCGGTCAGCCCCAGCATTTT. Protein sequence: CASSERTGGGQPQHF.

This clonotype was seen a few times. CDR3 sequence reads: CASSQRTGTPNEKLFF. The CDR3 region has the DNA TGTGCCAGCAGCCAGAGAACAGGGACTCCGAATGAAAAACTGTTTTTT. J is TRBJ1-4 and V is TRBV4-2; a possible D gene is TRBD1 (6 bases). V shed 3 bases and J shed 5 bases, with 16 bases lying between them. CDR1 LGHNA and CDR2 YNFKEQ come from the germline V gene. There are 16 residues in the CDR3.

The chain recombines TRBV20-1 with TRBJ2-1, with 14 bases matching TRBD2. The J segment lost 3 bases and the V segment lost 6 bases, leaving 16 bases of the junction unmatched. Germline V gene sequence: CDR1 DFQATT, CDR2 SNEGSKA (reference sequence). CDR3 length: 19 residues. The CDR3 reads CSAEKLGGTSGGFYNEQFF. DNA for the CDR3: TGCAGTGCCGAAAAACTAGGGGGGACTAGCGGGGGATTCTACAATGAGCAGTTCTTC.

This clonotype was recorded many times. This rearrangement joins TRBV24-1 to TRBJ1-2; TRBD1 might be the D (5 bases). Trimming cost V 0 bases and J 8 bases, with 12 bases left between them. This CDR3 has 14 residues. From germline, CDR1 is KGHDR and CDR2 SFDVKD. DNA of the CDR3: TGTGCCACCAGTGATTTGAGGGGTGACTTCGGCTACACCTTC. Encoded protein: CATSDLRGDFGYTF.

There are a few counts of this clonotype. The chain has TRBV9 and TRBJ2-1; D remains ambiguous. This CDR3 has 17 residues. Germline V gene sequence: CDR1 SGDLS, CDR2 YYNGEE. V lost 1 base and J 2 bases, leaving 16 bases between the germline ends. CDR3 protein: CASSVFLNPKAYNEQFF. The CDR3 DNA sequence: TGTGCCAGCAGCGTATTCCTAAACCCCAAGGCCTACAATGAGCAGTTCTTC.

This clonotype was recorded at least ten times. The genes are TRBV6-2 or TRBV6-3 and TRBJ1-6; 10 bases agree with TRBD1. V trimming: 4 bases; J trimming: 11 bases; junction bases outside the gene matches: 8. Germline CDR1 reads MNHEY; CDR2 reads SVGEGT. The CDR3 totals 15 residues. CDR3 residues: CASSLSGQGWTPLHF. As DNA, the CDR3 is TGTGCCAGCAGTTTATCGGGACAGGGGTGGACACCCCTCCACTTT.

This clonotype showed up just a few times. This chain joins TRBV5-5 and TRBJ2-4; 9 bases are a match to TRBD1. The CDR3 consists of 13 residues. V lost 3 bases, J lost 10 bases, and 5 bases stayed unmatched. Per the germline V gene, CDR1 is SGHKS and CDR2 is YYEKEE (reference sequence). CDR3 nucleotides: TGTGCCAGCAGCTCACAGGGGGCAAGAATTCAGTACTTC. Amino acids: CASSSQGARIQYF.